The 24 T cell receptor beta chains listed next were all sequenced from one sample in a study of blood T cell repertoires in COVID-19. Generated by immunoSEQ multiplex PCR, the TCRdb table keeps only in-frame clones and is missing some. The sample records a few hundred thousand clones, around 84% being singletons. Sample: peripheral blood. The receptors were sampled from a man aged 55 to 69 with acute or convalescent COVID-19.

This sequence joins TRBV5-6 and TRBJ2-7; 8 bases line up with TRBD2. The CDR3 totals 17 residues. The V segment lost 4 bases and the J segment 0 bases; nucleotides outside the gene matches: 12. Germline V gene lookup returns CDR1 SGHDT and CDR2 YYEEEE. The CDR3 spells CASSPAGRGAVSYEQYF. CDR3 coding DNA: TGTGCCAGCAGCCCTGCGGGGCGGGGGGCCGTCTCCTACGAGCAGTACTTC.

This sequence joins TRBV5-1 and TRBJ2-3; the match to TRBD2 covers 7 bases. V gave up 7 bases and J gave up 6 bases; unmatched junction bases: 2. This CDR3 region has 11 residues. Germline CDR1 reads SGHRS; CDR2 reads YFSETQ. Here the CDR3 reads CASGGGDTQYF. The DNA of the CDR3 is TGCGCCAGCGGGGGAGGGGATACGCAGTATTTT.

This rearrangement joins TRBV6-5 to TRBJ2-1; TRBD1 matches at 9 bases. Germline values: CDR1 MNHEY, CDR2 SVGAGI. Losses at the gene ends were 4 bases for V and 4 bases for J; bases not matched to a gene: 5. The CDR3 has 15 amino acids. The CDR3 DNA is TGTGCCAGCAGTTCCACAGGGGGCGGGTACAATGAGCAGTTCTTC. This sequence encodes CASSSTGGGYNEQFF.

The rearrangement uses TRBV18 and TRBJ2-3; 7 bases are shared with TRBD1. The CDR3 has 15 amino acids. V shed 2 bases and J 0 bases; nucleotides not matched to a gene: 2. Germline loops: CDR1 KGHSH, CDR2 LQKENI. CDR3 nucleotides: TGTGCCAGCTCACCAAAGACAGGGAGCACAGATACGCAGTATTTT. Translated: CASSPKTGSTDTQYF.

The sample holds one count of this clone. The rearrangement joins TRBV4-3 to TRBJ1-6, with D possibly being TRBD1 (5 bases). The germline V gene has CDR1 LGHNA and CDR2 YSLEER. Trimming pared 0 bases from V and 12 bases from J, leaving 9 bases between. This CDR3 spans 13 amino acids. The CDR3 is CASSQEGGLPLHF. DNA of the CDR3: TGCGCCAGCAGCCAAGAGGGGGGGTTACCCCTCCACTTT.

V usage is TRBV7-8 and J usage is TRBJ2-3, with D perhaps matching TRBD2 (6 bases). CDR1 is SGHVS and CDR2 is FQNEAQ in the germline V gene. The CDR3 extends over 20 amino acids. V lost 5 bases to trimming and J lost 8 bases, with 35 bases between them. Written as DNA, the CDR3 is TGTGCCAGCAGCGTCTGGGTGCGGGGCCCCAGGTTAGGGCACAGTGGTACGCAGTATTTT. Residues: CASSVWVRGPRLGHSGTQYF. The variable domain in full, with the rest retrieved from reference TRBV7-8 and TRBJ2-3, is GAGVSQSPRYKVAKRGQDVALRCDPISGHVSLFWYQQALGQGPEFLTYFQNEAQLDKSGLPSDRFFAERPEGSVSTLKIQRTQQEDSAVYLCASSVWVRGPRLGHSGTQYFGPGTRLTVL.

This sequence joins TRBV15 and TRBJ2-2, with 10 bases aligning to TRBD2. V shed 1 base, J shed 3 bases, and the junction held 11 bases outside the gene matches. Germline V gene lookup returns CDR1 LNHNV and CDR2 YYDKDF (reference sequence). This CDR3 region has 19 residues. The CDR3 region has the DNA TGTGCCACCAGCAGAGTACCTAGCGGGGGCGCTAGGGACACCGGGGAGCTGTTTTTT. It yields the protein CATSRVPSGGARDTGELFF.

The chain couples TRBV19 to TRBJ1-4, with 9 bases fitting TRBD1. The CDR3 length is 15 residues. The J segment lost 6 bases and the V segment lost 6 bases, leaving 8 bases of the junction unmatched. From germline, CDR1 is LNHDA and CDR2 SQIVND (reference sequence). This CDR3 is CASSIPGQGYEKLFF. The CDR3, as DNA: TGTGCCAGTAGCATTCCGGGACAGGGATATGAAAAACTGTTTTTT.

V usage is TRBV19 and J usage is TRBJ2-4, with 9 bases matching TRBD2. This CDR3 contains 14 residues. Germline V gene data show CDR1 as LNHDA and CDR2 as SQIVND (reference sequence). The ends lost 9 bases at V and 3 bases at J; junction bases unmatched: 6. CDR3: CASSETSGKNIQYF. The CDR3 nucleotides read TGTGCCAGCTCCGAGACTAGCGGCAAAAACATTCAGTACTTC.

V gene TRBV9 combines with J gene TRBJ1-4; 8 bases are shared with TRBD1. Looked up from germline, CDR1 is SGDLS and CDR2 is YYNGEE. Losses at the gene ends were 5 bases for V and 0 bases for J; bases not matched to a gene: 9. The CDR3 runs 17 residues. The CDR3 DNA reads as TGTGCCAGCAGTGCAGGGGGCTCCATTGCAACTAATGAAAAACTGTTTTTT. Translated: CASSAGGSIATNEKLFF.

The chain recombines TRBV7-2 with TRBJ2-7, with 9 bases aligning to TRBD1. The CDR3 covers 15 residues. With 5 bases clipped from V and 5 bases from J, the junction kept 10 bases outside the gene matches. Germline CDR1 is SGHTA and CDR2 is FQGNSA. The DNA of the CDR3 is TGTGCCAGCAGCCCGGGACAGGGAGTGATCGACGAGCAGTACTTC. It encodes CASSPGQGVIDEQYF. Looking up the rest from reference TRBV7-2 and TRBJ2-7 gives the full variable domain: GAGVSQSPSNKVTEKGKDVELRCDPISGHTALYWYRQSLGQGLEFLIYFQGNSAPDKSGLPSDRFSAERTGGSVSTLTIQRTQQEDSAVYLCASSPGQGVIDEQYFGPGTRLTVT.

This clone was seen a few times. The chain combines TRBV7-8 with TRBJ1-1; 8 nucleotides align to TRBD1. The V and J ends lost 6 bases and 4 bases, in that order; junction bases with no gene match: 10. In germline, CDR1 is SGHVS, CDR2 FQNEAQ. The CDR3 contains 15 residues. CDR3 nucleotides: TGTGCCAGCAGGCAGATCCAGGGGGCCAGCACTGAAGCTTTCTTT. It yields the protein CASRQIQGASTEAFF.

A single count supports this clone. The chain employs TRBV9 and TRBJ2-1, with 14 positions matching TRBD2. Germline CDR1 is SGDLS and CDR2 is YYNGEE. The CDR3 length is 19 residues. V trimming: 4 bases; J trimming: 10 bases; junction bases outside the gene matches: 19. Here the CDR3 reads CASSTDHSRLAGGHREQFF. CDR3 nucleotide sequence: TGTGCCAGCAGCACCGACCACTCTAGACTAGCGGGGGGGCATCGGGAGCAGTTCTTC.

The chain joins TRBV5-1 to TRBJ1-1, with no clear D. The V end was cut by 4 bases, the J end by 2 bases, with 12 bases between. The CDR3 is made up of 14 amino acids. Germline CDR1 is SGHRS and CDR2 is YFSETQ. Here the CDR3 reads CASSPAIFNTEAFF. DNA for the CDR3: TGCGCCAGCAGCCCAGCGATTTTTAACACTGAAGCTTTCTTT. The whole variable domain, remainder taken from reference TRBV5-1 and TRBJ1-1, is KAGVTQTPRYLIKTRGQQVTLSCSPISGHRSVSWYQQTPGQGLQFLFEYFSETQRNKGNFPGRFSGRQFSNSRSEMNVSTLELGDSALYLCASSPAIFNTEAFFGQGTRLTVV.

The chain carries TRBV11-2 and TRBJ2-5; 15 bases line up with TRBD2. The V segment lost 5 bases and the J segment 1 base; nucleotides outside the gene matches: 8. Germline CDR1 reads SGHAT; CDR2 reads FQNNGV. CDR3 size: 18 residues. This chain's CDR3 is CASSAGLAGGGIQETQYF. CDR3 bases: TGTGCCAGCAGCGCGGGACTAGCGGGGGGAGGTATCCAAGAGACCCAGTACTTC.

V usage is TRBV7-9 and J usage is TRBJ2-3; D perhaps matches TRBD1 (5 bases). The CDR3 runs to 15 residues. Deletions cut 1 base from V and 5 bases from J, with 13 bases between. Per the germline V gene, CDR1 is SEHNR and CDR2 is FQNEAQ (reference sequence). CDR3 sequence reads: CASSLDKGHLDTQYF. CDR3 bases: TGTGCCAGCAGCTTAGATAAGGGGCATCTAGATACGCAGTATTTT.

This clone was seen only a few times. V usage is TRBV9 and J usage is TRBJ2-1; D might be TRBD1 (5 bases). Trimming shortened V by 3 bases and J by 0 bases, and 10 bases separated the two germline ends. This CDR3 has 15 residues. The germline V gene encodes CDR1 SGDLS and CDR2 YYNGEE. Here the CDR3 reads CASSGSGISYNEQFF. As DNA, the CDR3 is TGTGCCAGCAGCGGCTCAGGGATCTCCTACAATGAGCAGTTCTTC.

With respect to this clone: One junction end disagrees with the germline gene, perhaps due to a read error. The V and J genes are TRBV6-4 and TRBJ2-1; TRBD2 matches at 8 bases. In germline, CDR1 is MRHNA, CDR2 SNTAGT. There are 15 residues in the CDR3. The CDR3 sequence: CASSAGGRRYSEQFF. CDR3 bases: TGTGCCAGCAGTGCGGGGGGGCGCAGGTACAGTGAGCAGTTCTTC.

A few counts support this clone. CDR3: CASSQQRRQGSDYEQYF. Written as DNA, the CDR3 is TGCGCCAGCAGTCAACAACGAAGACAGGGTTCCGACTACGAGCAGTACTTC. The chain combines TRBV23-1 with TRBJ2-7; TRBD1 matches at 7 bases. TRBV23-1 is treated as an ORF (open reading frame) with a function not yet certain. CDR3 length: 17 residues. V shed 2 bases and J 3 bases; nucleotides not matched to a gene: 13.

The V gene is TRBV9, the J gene TRBJ1-6, with 9 bases lining up with TRBD1. Germline V gene lookup returns CDR1 SGDLS and CDR2 YYNGEE. CDR3 size: 16 residues. Trimming took 0 bases from V and 7 from J; bases not matched to a gene: 5. In DNA form, the CDR3 reads TGTGCCAGCAGCGTAGGGACAGGGGTTGGGAATTCACCCCTCCACTTT. It translates to CASSVGTGVGNSPLHF.

The chain recombines TRBV7-2 with TRBJ1-2; no definite D call. Looked up from germline, CDR1 is SGHTA and CDR2 is FQGNSA. The CDR3 runs to 14 residues. The ends were cut back, 4 bases at V and 8 bases at J, with 17 bases in the middle. Here the CDR3 DNA reads TGTGCCAGCAGCTCCGACGGAGCGGGAGCGGGCTACACCTTC. Protein: CASSSDGAGAGYTF.

This chain uses TRBV6-1 with TRBJ2-3, with 8 bases that match TRBD2. Per germline, CDR1 MNHNS and CDR2 SASEGT. After removal of 6 bases from V and 1 base from J, the junction contained 9 bases not matched to a gene. CDR3 size: 16 residues. CDR3 region: CASREPQAGGTDTQYF. The CDR3 DNA reads as TGTGCCAGCAGAGAACCTCAAGCGGGGGGCACAGATACGCAGTATTTT.

In the case of this clone: This specimen includes other DNA sequences encoding the same CDR3. This chain connects TRBV28 to TRBJ1-5, with TRBD1 matching 7 bases. V lost 5 bases to trimming and J lost 4 bases; unmatched junction nucleotides: 2. The germline V gene has CDR1 MDHEN and CDR2 SYDVKM. The CDR3 extends over 13 amino acids. DNA of the CDR3: TGTGCCAGCAGTCGGGACAGAAATCAGCCCCAGCATTTT. Protein product: CASSRDRNQPQHF. The full variable domain, its missing parts supplied by reference TRBV28 and TRBJ1-5, is DVKVTQSSRYLVKRTGEKVFLECVQDMDHENMFWYRQDPGLGLRLIYFSYDVKMKEKGDIPEGYSVSREKKERFSLILESASTNQTSMYLCASSRDRNQPQHFGDGTRLSIL.

This clone has a handful of counts. The rearrangement links TRBV19 to TRBJ2-2; 10 bases map to TRBD1. V dropped 10 bases and J dropped 4; count of bases not matched to a gene: 6. This CDR3 has 14 amino acids. Germline V CDR1 and CDR2: LNHDA, SQIVND (reference sequence). The CDR3 sequence: CATRRTGGTGELFF. DNA for the CDR3: TGTGCCACCCGCCGGACAGGGGGCACCGGGGAGCTGTTTTTT. Full variable domain (rest looked up from reference TRBV19 and TRBJ2-2): DGGITQSPKYLFRKEGQNVTLSCEQNLNHDAMYWYRQDPGQGLRLIYYSQIVNDFQKGDIAEGYSVSREKKESFPLTVTSAQKNPTAFYLCATRRTGGTGELFFGEGSRLTVL.